These 17 T cell receptor beta chains came from one sample sequenced in a study of shared clonotypes between healthy human individuals. Selected positively for CCR7 and CD45RO-negative, naive CD8 cells excluded terminally differentiated effector memory CD45RA+ cells. The repertoire was sequenced with immunoSEQ multiplex PCR; TCRdb's copy has only in-frame clones and lacks some. In the table there are roughly 600,000 clones, roughly 98% of which are singletons. Sequenced material: naive CD8+ T cells sorted from blood. The origin of the receptors is a man aged 30 to 45 in good health.

The J gene is TRBJ2-7, the V gene TRBV5-1; 10 bases are a match to TRBD1. V lost 4 bases to trimming and J lost 6 bases; unmatched junction nucleotides: 7. CDR1 and CDR2 from the germline V gene are SGHRS and YFSETQ. This CDR3 has 14 amino acids. CDR3 amino acids: CASSPGTGESEQYF. The CDR3 DNA reads as TGCGCCAGCAGCCCTGGGACAGGGGAATCCGAGCAGTACTTC.

This chain links TRBV15 with TRBJ2-2; 8 bases align to TRBD1. The junction had 8 bases not matched to a gene; V was cut back by 4 bases and J by 4 bases. The germline V gene has CDR1 LNHNV and CDR2 YYDKDF (reference sequence). The CDR3 loop spans 16 amino acids. The CDR3 is CATSIRTGYGTGELFF. Here the CDR3 DNA reads TGTGCCACCAGCATACGGACAGGGTATGGCACCGGGGAGCTGTTTTTT.

As to this clone: Additional DNA sequences in this sample encode the identical CDR3. The chain combines TRBV6-5 with TRBJ2-1; D is undetermined. Germline CDR1 and CDR2: MNHEY and SVGAGI. The CDR3 length is 13 residues. The V end lost 0 bases, the J end lost 3 bases, and 3 bases lay between the germline ends. The CDR3 here is CASSYSSYNEQFF. Written as DNA, the CDR3 is TGTGCCAGCAGTTACTCTAGCTACAATGAGCAGTTCTTC.

This clone was counted a single time. The chain recombines TRBV29-1 with TRBJ2-3, with D possibly being TRBD1 or TRBD2 (5 bases each). CDR1 SQVTM and CDR2 ANQGSEA come from the germline V gene. The CDR3 totals 14 residues. V gave up 4 bases and J gave up 0 bases, with 11 bases separating them. The CDR3 nucleotides are TGCAGCGTTGTTGAGGGGTTGAGCACAGATACGCAGTATTTT. Translated: CSVVEGLSTDTQYF.

The chain links TRBV30 to TRBJ2-1; TRBD1 aligns across 9 bases. The CDR3 is 13 residues long. The trim removed 7 bases at V and 4 bases at J, leaving 5 bases unmatched. The germline gives CDR1 GTSNPN, CDR2 SVGIG (reference sequence). CDR3 sequence: CASDRGLYNEQFF. The CDR3 region has the DNA TGTGCCTCGGACAGGGGACTGTACAATGAGCAGTTCTTC. Full variable domain (outside the CDR3, taken from reference TRBV30 and TRBJ2-1): SQTIHQWPATLVQPVGSPLSLECTVEGTSNPNLYWYRQAAGRGLQLLFYSVGIGQISSEVPQNLSASRPQDRQFILSSKKLLLSDSGFYLCASDRGLYNEQFFGPGTRLTVL.

This clone was seen only once. The V call is TRBV6-5, the J call TRBJ2-5, with D possibly TRBD1 on 6 matching bases. Germline V lookup: CDR1 MNHEY, CDR2 SVGAGI. The V and J ends lost 5 bases and 2 bases respectively, with 12 bases between them. This CDR3 is built from 14 residues. DNA for the CDR3: TGTGCCAGCAGTCCCAGGGGATTTCAAGAGACCCAGTACTTC. Its protein product is CASSPRGFQETQYF.

The rearrangement joins TRBV2 to TRBJ2-7; tentative D call: TRBD1 (6 bases). Germline V gene sequence: CDR1 SNHLY, CDR2 FYNNEI. The CDR3 runs 15 residues. V was trimmed by 8 bases and J by 7 bases, leaving 24 bases between them. The CDR3 nucleotides are TGTGCCAGCCCCCCAGGGGACAACAGGGTGGGGGAGCAGTACTTC. It encodes CASPPGDNRVGEQYF.

The chain links TRBV9 to TRBJ2-1; 9 positions agree with TRBD1. This CDR3 spans 14 amino acids. V lost 2 bases, J lost 8 bases, and 5 bases stayed unmatched. CDR1 and CDR2 from the germline V gene are SGDLS and YYNGEE. In DNA form, the CDR3 reads TGTGCCAGCAGCGTTGGGACAGGGTTCGATGAGCAGTTCTTC. As protein: CASSVGTGFDEQFF.

V and J are TRBV9 and TRBJ2-1; TRBD2 aligns across 7 bases. The CDR3 is 15 residues long. The ends lost 2 bases at V and 8 bases at J; junction bases unmatched: 10. Germline V gives CDR1 SGDLS, CDR2 YYNGEE. This CDR3 reads CASSVRSGVWDEQFF. CDR3 in DNA: TGTGCCAGCAGCGTTCGGAGCGGGGTCTGGGATGAGCAGTTCTTC.

CDR3 DNA sequence: TGCAGCGTTGACTCGGCTAGCGGGAGGGCCGGGGATGAGCAGTTCTTC. Protein sequence: CSVDSASGRAGDEQFF. The genes are TRBV29-1 and TRBJ2-1, with 12 nucleotides matching TRBD2. Germline CDR1 SQVTM, CDR2 ANQGSEA. Trimming took 3 bases from V and 8 from J; bases not matched to a gene: 11. This CDR3 contains 16 residues.

The gene calls are TRBV6-5 and TRBJ2-7; 8 nucleotides align to TRBD2. The CDR3 extends over 15 amino acids. CDR1 is MNHEY and CDR2 is SVGAGI in the germline V gene. V shed 0 bases and J 0 bases; nucleotides not matched to a gene: 1. In nucleotides, the CDR3 is TGTGCCAGCAGTTACTCGACTAGCGACTCCTACGAGCAGTACTTC. Amino acid sequence: CASSYSTSDSYEQYF.

The chain combines TRBV28 with TRBJ2-3; 10 positions match TRBD1. V lost 6 bases and J lost 2; bases outside the gene matches: 8. CDR3 length: 16 amino acids. Germline CDR1 reads MDHEN; CDR2 reads SYDVKM. CDR3 residues: CASRPWTGGNTDTQYF. CDR3 DNA: TGTGCCAGCAGACCCTGGACAGGGGGGAACACAGATACGCAGTATTTT.

Here the CDR3 reads CASSWGQGASTDTQYF. In DNA, the CDR3 is TGTGCCAGCAGTTGGGGACAGGGGGCGAGCACAGATACGCAGTATTTT. The chain employs TRBV28 and TRBJ2-3, with 12 bases that match TRBD1. The CDR3 length is 16 residues. Germline CDR1 and CDR2: MDHEN and SYDVKM. The V and J ends lost 4 bases and 0 bases, in that order; junction bases with no gene match: 2. Together with reference TRBV28 and TRBJ2-3, the CDR3 gives the full variable domain: DVKVTQSSRYLVKRTGEKVFLECVQDMDHENMFWYRQDPGLGLRLIYFSYDVKMKEKGDIPEGYSVSREKKERFSLILESASTNQTSMYLCASSWGQGASTDTQYFGPGTRLTVL.

The V call is TRBV13, the J call TRBJ2-1; D unresolved. Between the trimmed V and J ends, which lost 4 bases and 5 bases, there was a span of 6 bases. This CDR3 region has 12 residues. CDR1 PRHDT and CDR2 FYEKMQ come from the germline V gene (reference sequence). CDR3 sequence (DNA): TGTGCCAGCAGCTCCCTAAACAATGAGCAGTTCTTC. Protein product: CASSSLNNEQFF.

V gene TRBV28 combines with J gene TRBJ2-7, with 9 positions matching TRBD2. Per the germline V gene, CDR1 is MDHEN and CDR2 is SYDVKM. This CDR3 is built from 15 residues. V lost 2 bases to trimming and J lost 5 bases; unmatched junction nucleotides: 7. The CDR3 loop reads CASSLTLAGPNEQYF. The CDR3, as DNA: TGTGCCAGCAGTTTAACTCTAGCGGGACCTAACGAGCAGTACTTC.

The chain carries TRBV13 and TRBJ1-5; D might be TRBD1 (5 bases). The CDR3 length is 14 residues. V was clipped by 3 bases and J by 7 bases, with 13 bases between them. CDR1 and CDR2 (germline): PRHDT, FYEKMQ (reference sequence). CDR3 sequence (DNA): TGTGCCAGCAGCTTCAAGGGCGGGGGACAGCCCCAGCATTTT. Residues: CASSFKGGGQPQHF.

CDR3 sequence (DNA): TGTGCCAGCAGCCCGCAGGGTAGTGAAAAACTGTTTTTT. Translating it yields CASSPQGSEKLFF. This sequence joins TRBV7-6 and TRBJ1-4; maybe TRBD1 (5 bases). Between the trimmed V and J ends, which lost 5 bases and 7 bases, there was a span of 11 bases. The germline V gene has CDR1 SGHVS and CDR2 FNYEAQ. The CDR3 spans 13 residues.